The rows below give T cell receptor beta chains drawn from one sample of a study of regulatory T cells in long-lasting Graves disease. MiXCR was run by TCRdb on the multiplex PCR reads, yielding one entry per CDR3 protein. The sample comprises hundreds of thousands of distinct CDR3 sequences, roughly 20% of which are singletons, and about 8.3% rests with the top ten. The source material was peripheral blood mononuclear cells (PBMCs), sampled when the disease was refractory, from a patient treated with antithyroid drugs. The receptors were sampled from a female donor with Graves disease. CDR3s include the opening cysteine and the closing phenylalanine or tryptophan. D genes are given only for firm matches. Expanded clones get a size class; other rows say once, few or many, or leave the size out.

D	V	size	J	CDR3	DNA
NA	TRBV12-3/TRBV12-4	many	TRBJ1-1	CASSRTAPLVAFF	TGTGCCAGCAGCCGGACAGCCCCCCTGGTAGCTTTCTTT
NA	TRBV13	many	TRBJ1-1	CASSAGSGRTEAFF	TGTGCCAGCAGCGCTGGGTCGGGGAGGACTGAAGCTTTCTTT
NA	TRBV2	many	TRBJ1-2	CASSEFPPDYGYTF	TGTGCCAGCAGTGAGTTTCCGCCCGACTATGGCTACACCTTC
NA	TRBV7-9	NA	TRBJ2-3	CASSLMDSNTDTQYF	TGTGCCAGCAGCTTAATGGACAGTAACACAGATACGCAGTATTTT
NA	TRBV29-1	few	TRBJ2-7	CSVEEGRDEQYF	TGCAGCGTTGAAGAGGGCAGGGACGAGCAGTACTTC
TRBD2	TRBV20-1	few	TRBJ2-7	CSARDPLAGTSYEQYF	TGCAGTGCTAGAGATCCCCTAGCGGGGACCTCCTACGAGCAGTACTTC
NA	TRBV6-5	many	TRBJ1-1	CASSYWGGDTEAFF	TGTGCCAGCAGTTACTGGGGTGGCGACACTGAAGCTTTCTTT
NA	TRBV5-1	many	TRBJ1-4	CASSLTGGSLLNEKLFF	TGCGCCAGCAGCTTGACTGGGGGTTCTTTACTCAATGAAAAACTGTTTTTT
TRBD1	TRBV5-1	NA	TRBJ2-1	CASSPGTGQFYNEQFF	TGTGCCAGCAGCCCAGGGACAGGTCAGTTCTACAATGAGCAGTTCTTC
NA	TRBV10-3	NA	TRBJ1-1	CAISEGGGFAEAFF	TGTGCCATCAGTGAGGGAGGGGGGTTCGCTGAAGCTTTCTTT
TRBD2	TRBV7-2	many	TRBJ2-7	CASSSGGLAGVGEQYF	TGTGCCAGCAGTTCTGGCGGACTAGCGGGAGTAGGGGAGCAGTACTTC
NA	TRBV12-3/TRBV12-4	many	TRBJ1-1	CASSSAERNTEAFF	TGTGCCAGCAGTTCGGCCGAAAGAAACACTGAAGCTTTCTTT
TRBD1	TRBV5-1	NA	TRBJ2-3	CASRHDRVVDTQYF	TGCGCCAGCAGACACGACAGGGTGGTAGATACGCAGTATTTT
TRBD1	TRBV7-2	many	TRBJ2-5	CASSLDNRGLGTQYF	TGTGCCAGCAGCTTAGATAACAGGGGGCTTGGGACCCAGTACTTC
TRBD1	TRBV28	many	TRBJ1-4	CASRLQGARSEKLFF	TGTGCCAGCAGGCTACAGGGGGCGCGGAGTGAAAAACTGTTTTTT
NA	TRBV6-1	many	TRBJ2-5	CASSPRWTQETQYF	TGTGCCAGCAGTCCCCGGTGGACACAAGAGACCCAGTACTTC
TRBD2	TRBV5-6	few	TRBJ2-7	CASSFVAGDEQYF	TGTGCCAGCAGTTTCGTAGCGGGGGACGAGCAGTACTTC
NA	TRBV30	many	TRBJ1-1	CAWGAIGSEAFF	TGTGCCTGGGGAGCGATCGGTTCCGAAGCTTTCTTT
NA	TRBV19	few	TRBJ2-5	CASNGGEETQYF	TGTGCCAGTAATGGAGGGGAAGAGACCCAGTACTTC
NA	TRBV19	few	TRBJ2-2	CASSIEYRLVGDGELFF	TGTGCCAGTAGTATAGAGTACCGACTAGTGGGGGACGGGGAGCTGTTTTTT
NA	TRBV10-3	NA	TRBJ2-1	CAISERRDYNEQFF	TGTGCCATCAGTGAGAGGCGGGACTACAATGAGCAGTTCTTC
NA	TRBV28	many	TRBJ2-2	CATTADTGELFF	TGTGCCACCACAGCGGACACCGGGGAGCTGTTTTTT
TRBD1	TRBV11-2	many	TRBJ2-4	CASSLMDRLYF	TGTGCCAGCAGCTTAATGGACAGGTTATACTTC
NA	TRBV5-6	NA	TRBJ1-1	CASSAGLNAEAFF	TGTGCCAGCAGCGCTGGCCTTAACGCTGAAGCTTTCTTT
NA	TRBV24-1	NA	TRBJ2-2	CATSDLGFTGELFF	TGTGCCACCAGTGATTTAGGGTTTACCGGGGAGCTGTTTTTT
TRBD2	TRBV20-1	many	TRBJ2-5	CSAIGLAGGQETQYF	TGCAGTGCAATCGGACTAGCGGGAGGGCAAGAGACCCAGTACTTC
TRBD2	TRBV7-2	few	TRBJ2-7	CASRLAGGWYEQYF	TGTGCCAGCAGGCTAGCGGGAGGTTGGTACGAGCAGTACTTC
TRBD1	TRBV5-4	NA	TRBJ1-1	CASSLVPGGALTEAFF	TGTGCCAGCAGCTTGGTCCCAGGGGGCGCATTGACTGAAGCTTTCTTT
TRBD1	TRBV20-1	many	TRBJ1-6	CRGPGGRGSPLHF	TGCAGGGGACCAGGGGGGCGCGGGTCACCCCTCCACTTT
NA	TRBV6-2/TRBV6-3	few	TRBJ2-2	CASSSGGGGTGELFF	TGTGCCAGCAGTTCAGGGGGGGGAGGCACCGGGGAGCTGTTTTTT
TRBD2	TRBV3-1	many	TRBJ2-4	CASSKLAGLAKNIQYF	TGTGCCAGCAGCAAACTAGCGGGACTAGCCAAAAACATTCAGTACTTC
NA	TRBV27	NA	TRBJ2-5	CASSLSPTQETQYF	TGTGCCAGCAGTTTATCTCCTACCCAAGAGACCCAGTACTTC
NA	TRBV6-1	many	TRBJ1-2	CASSERGYGYTF	TGTGCCAGCAGTGAACGGGGGTATGGCTACACCTTC
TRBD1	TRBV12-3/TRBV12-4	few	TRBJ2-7	CASRGGPTGAYEQYF	TGTGCCAGCAGAGGGGGCCCCACAGGGGCCTACGAGCAGTACTTC
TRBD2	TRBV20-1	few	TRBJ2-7	CSATGTRNEQYF	TGCAGTGCTACCGGGACTAGAAACGAGCAGTACTTC
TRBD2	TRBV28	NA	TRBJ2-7	CASSLRPGLAALSYEQYF	TGTGCCAGCAGCCTCCGGCCTGGCCTAGCGGCCCTTTCCTACGAGCAGTACTTC
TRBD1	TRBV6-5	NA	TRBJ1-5	CASSSRTGGSNQPQHF	TGTGCCAGCAGTTCAAGGACAGGGGGCTCGAATCAGCCCCAGCATTTT
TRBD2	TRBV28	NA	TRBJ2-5	CASGLAATQETQYF	TGTGCCAGCGGACTAGCGGCAACCCAAGAGACCCAGTACTTC
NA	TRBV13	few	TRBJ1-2	CASSEGQQDGHTF	TGTGCCAGCAGCGAAGGACAGCAGGATGGCCACACCTTC
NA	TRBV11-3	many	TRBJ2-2	CASGWSGTGELFF	TGTGCCAGCGGTTGGTCGGGGACCGGGGAGCTGTTTTTT
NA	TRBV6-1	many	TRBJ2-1	CASSLGPNEQFF	TGTGCCAGCAGCCTTGGCCCCAATGAGCAGTTCTTC
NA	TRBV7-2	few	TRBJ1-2	CASSLVASSNYGYTF	TGTGCCAGCAGCTTAGTGGCCAGCTCTAACTATGGCTACACCTTC
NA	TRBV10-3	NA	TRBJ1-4	CAISERVNEKLFF	TGTGCCATCAGTGAGAGAGTTAATGAAAAACTGTTTTTT